The clone carrying this T cell receptor (beta chain) has just a few counts. V was shortened by 5 bases and J by 10 bases, with 15 bases between the two germline ends. The CDR3 totals 13 residues. Germline CDR1 reads MNHNY; CDR2 reads SVGAGI (reference sequence). These data originate in a study of shared clonotypes between healthy human individuals. The data were produced by immunoSEQ multiplex PCR, yet TCRdb's version contains in-frame clones alone and is incomplete. The sample records 550,000 to 850,000 clones, 74% being singletons. Sequenced material: memory CD4+ T cells sorted from blood. This sample's subset: CD45RA-negative fraction. The source is a woman aged 25 to 45 in good health. This sequence joins TRBV6-6 and TRBJ1-5, with a possible D match to TRBD1 (5 bases). This CDR3 reads CASSRDWEYPQHF. CDR3 nucleotide sequence: TGTGCCAGCAGTCGGGACTGGGAATACCCCCAGCATTTT.